This TCR beta chain was captured in a study of cytomegalovirus exposure and HLA in healthy donors. Study-wide findings and caveats: A later analysis linked a missense variant in DCLRE1C to the trimming of TCR beta V and J genes.

Note on this clone: Its antigen remains unidentified.

Trimming stripped 3 bases from V and 4 bases from J, with 24 bases between. The CDR3 spans 18 residues. CDR1 and CDR2 (germline): SGHAT, FQNNGV. The PCR ran on 60 Vbeta and 13 Jbeta primers. Assay: immunoSEQ multiplex PCR; the TCRdb copy retains only in-frame clones and omits some. The data show about 100,000 clones, around 82% seen once. The sequencing input was PBMCs. The gene calls are TRBV11-2 and TRBJ1-2, with a tentative D call TRBD1 (6 bases). The sequence derives from a woman aged 45 to 65 in good health and CMV-seropositive. In nucleotides, the CDR3 is TGTGCCAGCAGCTTCCCCTTACGTTACACCAGGGACATCTATGGCTACACCTTC. It specifies CASSFPLRYTRDIYGYTF.